The rows below give T cell receptor beta chains drawn from one sample of a study of control samples from healthy donors and cancer patients. The repertoire was sequenced with immunoSEQ multiplex PCR; TCRdb's copy has only in-frame clones and lacks some. The table shows approximately 120,000 clones, with about 89% occurring only once. The sequenced sample consisted of blood. The source of these receptors is a woman between 50 and 59 years old in good health. Both conserved end residues are part of each CDR3. Fields, in order: J gene, D gene, V gene, clone size, CDR3 protein, CDR3 DNA. A D gene is named only where the DNA matches it firmly. Not all rows give a size; the values are once, few, many and, for expanded clones, a class.

J: TRBJ2-6; D: .; V: TRBV12-3/TRBV12-4; size: .; CDR3: CASSLVPANVLTF; DNA: TGTGCCAGCAGTTTAGTACCAGCCAACGTCCTGACTTTC
J: TRBJ2-1; D: .; V: TRBV12-3/TRBV12-4; size: .; CDR3: CASSFYRYNEQFF; DNA: TGTGCCAGCAGTTTTTATCGCTACAATGAGCAGTTCTTC
J: TRBJ1-4; D: TRBD1; V: TRBV4-3; size: .; CDR3: CASSHSYSGTGGNEKLFF; DNA: TGCGCCAGCAGCCATTCCTACTCCGGGACAGGGGGAAATGAAAAACTGTTTTTT
J: TRBJ1-1; D: TRBD1; V: TRBV4-3; size: .; CDR3: CASSEPDRGTTEAFF; DNA: TGCGCCAGCAGCGAACCGGACAGGGGGACCACTGAAGCTTTCTTT
J: TRBJ2-2; D: TRBD1; V: TRBV5-6; size: .; CDR3: CASSRLRDRGLWTGELFF; DNA: TGTGCCAGCAGCAGGCTCCGGGACAGGGGGCTGTGGACCGGGGAGCTGTTTTTT
J: TRBJ2-7; D: .; V: TRBV14; size: once; CDR3: CASSQEQGWEGRQYF; DNA: TGTGCCAGCAGCCAAGAACAGGGGTGGGAGGGCCGGCAGTACTTC
J: TRBJ2-1; D: TRBD2; V: TRBV6-4; size: .; CDR3: CASSDSGTSIDEQFF; DNA: TGTGCCAGCAGTGACTCGGGGACTAGCATAGATGAGCAGTTCTTC
J: TRBJ2-1; D: TRBD2; V: TRBV9; size: once; CDR3: CASSVSPLTSGRAHEQFF; DNA: TGTGCCAGCAGCGTCTCGCCCTTGACTAGCGGGAGGGCCCATGAGCAGTTCTTC
J: TRBJ1-1; D: TRBD1; V: TRBV10-1; size: once; CDR3: CASRGQLNTEAFF; DNA: TGCGCCAGCAGGGGACAGTTGAACACTGAAGCTTTCTTT
J: TRBJ2-7; D: TRBD1; V: TRBV12-3/TRBV12-4; size: .; CDR3: CASSPRQGYEQYF; DNA: TGTGCCAGCAGTCCAAGACAGGGTTACGAGCAGTACTTC
J: TRBJ1-4; D: .; V: TRBV7-8; size: .; CDR3: CASSLDQGGQLFF; DNA: TGTGCCAGCAGCTTAGACCAGGGTGGCCAACTGTTTTTT
J: TRBJ1-1; D: .; V: TRBV18; size: .; CDR3: CASRDGGLGTEAFF; DNA: TGTGCCAGCCGGGACGGGGGGTTGGGCACTGAAGCTTTCTTT
J: TRBJ2-3; D: TRBD2; V: TRBV19; size: .; CDR3: CASSTSLSGSAGDTQYF; DNA: TGTGCCAGTAGTACTTCCCTTAGCGGGAGCGCCGGAGATACGCAGTATTTT
J: TRBJ2-5; D: .; V: TRBV27; size: .; CDR3: CASSLLGTVQETQYF; DNA: TGTGCCAGCAGTTTATTAGGAACGGTGCAAGAGACCCAGTACTTC
J: TRBJ1-5; D: TRBD1; V: TRBV18; size: .; CDR3: CASSPTGVNQPQHF; DNA: TGTGCCAGCTCACCAACAGGGGTCAATCAGCCCCAGCATTTT
J: TRBJ2-3; D: .; V: TRBV15; size: .; CDR3: CATSRGRTDTQYF; DNA: TGTGCCACCAGCAGGGGGAGGACAGATACGCAGTATTTT
J: TRBJ1-2; D: .; V: TRBV5-1; size: .; CDR3: CASSLIDTAYGYTF; DNA: TGCGCCAGCAGCTTGATCGACACTGCATATGGCTACACCTTC
J: TRBJ1-6; D: TRBD1; V: TRBV10-1; size: .; CDR3: CASSEGTGPRNSPLHF; DNA: TGCGCCAGCAGTGAGGGGACAGGGCCGAGGAATTCACCCCTCCACTTT
J: TRBJ1-4; D: TRBD1; V: TRBV5-1; size: .; CDR3: CASRSATGGVEKLFF; DNA: TGCGCCAGCAGATCTGCGACAGGGGGCGTTGAAAAACTGTTTTTT
J: TRBJ2-7; D: TRBD1; V: TRBV11-3; size: .; CDR3: CASSSGRTGSSYEQYF; DNA: TGTGCCAGCAGCTCGGGTCGGACAGGTAGCTCCTACGAGCAGTACTTC
J: TRBJ1-1; D: .; V: TRBV28; size: .; CDR3: CASSFFGNEAFF; DNA: TGTGCCAGCAGTTTCTTCGGGAACGAAGCTTTCTTT
J: TRBJ1-5; D: .; V: TRBV25-1; size: .; CDR3: CASSGGVLGQPQHF; DNA: TGTGCCAGCAGTGGAGGGGTTCTCGGACAGCCCCAGCATTTT
J: TRBJ1-3; D: .; V: TRBV6-4; size: .; CDR3: CAEGELVGNTIYF; DNA: TGTGCCGAGGGGGAACTCGTCGGAAACACCATATATTTT
J: TRBJ1-6; D: TRBD1; V: TRBV7-2; size: .; CDR3: CASLWGQGFSPLHF; DNA: TGTGCCAGCTTATGGGGACAGGGTTTTTCACCCCTCCACTTT
J: TRBJ2-1; D: .; V: TRBV4-1; size: once; CDR3: CASSLMGAPGRQFF; DNA: TGCGCCAGCAGCCTAATGGGTGCTCCCGGGCGGCAGTTCTTC
J: TRBJ2-3; D: .; V: TRBV5-1; size: .; CDR3: CASNADGEITDTQYF; DNA: TGCGCCAGCAACGCAGACGGGGAAATCACAGATACGCAGTATTTT
J: TRBJ1-5; D: .; V: TRBV5-6; size: .; CDR3: CASSIRDRGNQPQHF; DNA: TGTGCCAGCAGCATCAGGGATAGGGGCAATCAGCCCCAGCATTTT
J: TRBJ2-3; D: .; V: TRBV18; size: .; CDR3: CASSPPLGTDTQYF; DNA: TGTGCCAGCTCACCACCTCTCGGCACAGATACGCAGTATTTT
J: TRBJ1-3; D: .; V: TRBV10-1; size: few; CDR3: CASSESSVSSGNTIYF; DNA: TGCGCCAGCAGTGAGTCTTCGGTTAGCTCTGGAAACACCATATATTTT
J: TRBJ1-1; D: .; V: TRBV3-1/TRBV3-2; size: .; CDR3: CASSQLREGTEAFF; DNA: TGTGCCAGCAGCCAACTAAGGGAGGGGACTGAAGCTTTCTTT
J: TRBJ2-1; D: TRBD2; V: TRBV5-8; size: once; CDR3: CAVPPFGSGGPSFF; DNA: TGTGCCGTCCCGCCGTTTGGTAGCGGGGGGCCGTCGTTCTTC